The 17 T cell receptor beta chains presented below share a single source sample, sequenced in a study of T cell repertoires in cytomegalovirus infection. These receptors are not linked to any known antigen. TCRdb redid the calling of the reads with MiXCR, one entry per CDR3 protein. Of tens of thousands of distinct CDR3 sequences listed, roughly a fifth are singletons. The specimen was CD8+ T cells from cultured PBMCs, collected from culture after CMV antigen stimulation. The origin of the receptors is a human donor in good health (CMV status not recorded). Some clones in this sample may be carry-over from other donors' samples.

The V gene is TRBV12-3 or TRBV12-4, the J gene TRBJ1-1; D is perhaps TRBD1 (5 bases). The CDR3 totals 13 residues. V was trimmed by 11 bases and J by 3 bases, leaving 16 bases between them. This CDR3 reads CAQERGGDTEAFF. The CDR3 DNA follows: TGTGCCCAAGAAAGGGGAGGAGACACTGAAGCTTTCTTT.

This chain uses TRBV14 with TRBJ2-7, with 8 bases fitting TRBD1. Germline assignment: CDR1 SGHDN and CDR2 FVKESK. The CDR3 runs 16 residues. J was trimmed by 2 bases and V by 0 bases; bases with no gene match: 6. CDR3 protein: CASSQETQDRAYEQYF. Here the CDR3 DNA reads TGTGCCAGCAGCCAAGAAACTCAGGACAGGGCCTACGAGCAGTACTTC.

The rearrangement joins TRBV7-2 to TRBJ1-3; no clear D. V lost 6 bases and J lost 0, with 9 bases in between. This CDR3 is 14 amino acids long. The V gene's germline CDR1 is SGHTA and CDR2 FQGNSA. CDR3 protein: CASRDPDSGNTIYF. The CDR3 DNA reads TGTGCCAGCAGAGACCCAGACTCTGGAAACACCATATATTTT.

The chain carries TRBV6-2 or TRBV6-3 and TRBJ1-2; D not resolved. The CDR3 sequence is 15 residues long. Per germline, CDR1 MNHEY and CDR2 SVGEGT. V was trimmed by 2 bases and J by 1 base, leaving 11 bases between them. This chain's CDR3 is CASSYRRGSNYGYTF. CDR3 nucleotide sequence: TGTGCCAGCAGTTACCGGAGAGGGAGTAACTATGGCTACACCTTC.

This clonotype was counted a few times. The chain couples TRBV7-2 to TRBJ2-7; 9 bases are a match to TRBD1. Germline lookup yields CDR1 SGHTA and CDR2 FQGNSA. The length of the CDR3 is 14 residues. V gave up 1 base and J gave up 4 bases; unmatched junction bases: 2. This chain's CDR3 is CASSLGTGEYEQYF. The CDR3 DNA is TGTGCCAGCAGCTTAGGGACAGGGGAGTACGAGCAGTACTTC.

The gene calls are TRBV20-1 and TRBJ1-1; TRBD1 agrees at 7 bases. The CDR3 length is 13 residues. Per germline, CDR1 DFQATT and CDR2 SNEGSKA (reference sequence). V was pared by 3 bases and J by 8 bases, with 9 bases of the junction left unmatched. CDR3 sequence (DNA): TGCAGTGCTAGGTTCCATGGGACAGTGGAAGCTTTCTTT. It translates to CSARFHGTVEAFF.

There are a few counts of this clonotype. The CDR3 DNA sequence: TGTGCCAGCAGTGAAGGAGGGGGCACCGGGGAGCTGTTTTTT. Translated: CASSEGGGTGELFF. This chain links TRBV6-4 with TRBJ2-2; D may correspond to TRBD1 or TRBD2 (6 bases each). V dropped 3 bases and J dropped 4 bases, with 9 bases sitting between them. CDR3 size: 14 residues. CDR1 MRHNA and CDR2 SNTAGT come from the germline V gene.

The V and J genes are TRBV7-9 and TRBJ2-1, with TRBD2 matching 8 bases. The CDR3 runs to 17 residues. J gave up 8 bases and V 1 base, and 13 bases lay outside the gene matches. Looked up from germline, CDR1 is SEHNR and CDR2 is FQNEAQ (reference sequence). CDR3 nucleotide sequence: TGTGCCAGCAGCTTAGGCCCTGGACTAGCCCAAGGCCATGAGCAGTTCTTC. Protein sequence: CASSLGPGLAQGHEQFF.

The V gene is TRBV7-6, the J gene TRBJ2-3, with 10 bases that match TRBD1. The V segment lost 1 base and the J segment 5 bases; nucleotides outside the gene matches: 12. This CDR3 region has 18 residues. Germline values: CDR1 SGHVS, CDR2 FNYEAQ. In DNA form, the CDR3 reads TGTGCCAGCAGCTTAGATGGGACAGGGGACCTACAGGGAGATACGCAGTATTTT. Residues: CASSLDGTGDLQGDTQYF.

This clonotype was counted a few times. This chain uses TRBV7-6 with TRBJ2-5, with 12 bases fitting TRBD2. The CDR3 is made up of 17 amino acids. V was clipped by 7 bases and J by 3 bases; unmatched bases: 12. Germline values: CDR1 SGHVS, CDR2 FNYEAQ. Here the CDR3 reads CASIPLAGGMPKETQYF. In DNA, the CDR3 is TGTGCCAGCATCCCACTAGCGGGAGGCATGCCCAAAGAGACCCAGTACTTC.

This clonotype was observed a handful of times. The CDR3 DNA is TGTGCCAGCAGTTACCGGGACAGGGGGCTAGGGAATGAGCAGTTCTTC. This codes for CASSYRDRGLGNEQFF. The V call is TRBV6-6, the J call TRBJ2-1; TRBD1 aligns across 12 bases. The CDR3 consists of 16 residues. Germline CDR1 and CDR2: MNHNY and SVGAGI (reference sequence). Losses at the gene ends were 2 bases for V and 7 bases for J; bases not matched to a gene: 6.

The chain joins TRBV7-8 to TRBJ1-5, with TRBD1 as a possible D gene (5 bases). V was shortened by 2 bases and J by 0 bases, with 23 bases between the two germline ends. This CDR3 is built from 20 residues. CDR1 is SGHVS, CDR2 FQNEAQ, per germline. CDR3 in DNA: TGTGCCAGCAGCTTAACGAAATTAGGGGACTGGGGCTATAGCAATCAGCCCCAGCATTTT. Residues: CASSLTKLGDWGYSNQPQHF. The full variable domain, completed using reference TRBV7-8 and TRBJ1-5, is GAGVSQSPRYKVAKRGQDVALRCDPISGHVSLFWYQQALGQGPEFLTYFQNEAQLDKSGLPSDRFFAERPEGSVSTLKIQRTQQEDSAVYLCASSLTKLGDWGYSNQPQHFGDGTRLSIL.

This clonotype has just a few counts. V and J are TRBV7-2 and TRBJ1-1; D gene uncertain. Germline CDR1 SGHTA, CDR2 FQGNSA. The CDR3 is made up of 12 amino acids. With 1 base removed from V and 6 bases from J, the gap between germline ends came to 6 bases. CDR3: CASSLGNPEAFF. As DNA, the CDR3 is TGTGCCAGCAGCTTAGGCAACCCTGAAGCTTTCTTT.

The sample holds a few counts of this clonotype. V is TRBV7-9 and J is TRBJ2-7; possible D gene TRBD1, 5 bases. The CDR3 runs to 13 residues. Germline assignment: CDR1 SEHNR and CDR2 FQNEAQ (reference sequence). Trimming removed 6 bases from V and 5 bases from J, with 14 bases in between. CDR3 coding DNA: TGTGCCAGCAGGAATCAGAAGGGGCACGAGCAGTACTTC. The encoded protein is CASRNQKGHEQYF.

A few counts support this clonotype. The chain recombines TRBV7-4 with TRBJ1-2; D remains unclear. This CDR3 contains 11 residues. V was trimmed by 7 bases and J by 11 bases, leaving 14 bases between them. Looked up from germline, CDR1 is SGHVT and CDR2 is SQSDAQ. CDR3 protein: CASTSGGRYTF. The CDR3, as DNA: TGTGCCAGCACTTCGGGTGGACGTTACACCTTC.

This chain uses TRBV24-1 with TRBJ2-1, with 8 bases fitting TRBD2. CDR3 length equals 14 residues. CDR1 is KGHDR and CDR2 is SFDVKD in the germline V gene. V lost 9 bases and J lost 3; bases outside the gene matches: 6. The CDR3 DNA reads TGTGCCACCGCGGGAGGAGGGGACTACAATGAGCAGTTCTTC. Amino acids: CATAGGGDYNEQFF.

The genes are TRBV6-6 and TRBJ2-3, with TRBD2 matching 9 bases. The CDR3 is made up of 17 amino acids. Germline V gene sequence: CDR1 MNHNY, CDR2 SVGAGI (reference sequence). V dropped 7 bases and J dropped 6; count of bases not matched to a gene: 17. CDR3 coding DNA: TGTGCCAGCAACCCTCCGCTCGGGCGGGGGGGCCTGGATACGCAGTATTTT. It translates to CASNPPLGRGGLDTQYF.